In this sample, the clone carrying this TCR beta chain turned up a few times. Its antigen remains unknown. Germline-derived CDR1 and CDR2 are MDHEN and SYDVKM. CDR3 length equals 19 residues. Unmatched junction bases numbered 13, after V lost 1 base and J lost 4 bases. A quantitative 5'-RACE method, one with molecular barcodes, was used to make TCR beta libraries. MiXCR, run by TCRdb on the 5' RACE reads, gives a single entry per CDR3 protein. The table lists roughly 700,000 distinct CDR3 sequences, around 17% of them singletons. This entry is derived from a study of CD8 T cells in ankylosing spondylitis. Broader study findings: Before this, some motif variants had been reported in reactive arthritis synovial fluid and blood. What appeared characteristic of ankylosing spondylitis blood was a TCR beta motif of eight highly homologous variants. Significantly higher representation of disease-linked clones was reported for matched ankylosing spondylitis synovial fluid.

This clonotype originated in a male donor with ankylosing spondylitis. V and J are TRBV28 and TRBJ2-7; 13 bases align to TRBD2. The specimen sequenced was blood, either unsorted or a sorted T cell fraction (not recorded which). The CDR3 sequence: CASSLFFGLAGERHYEQYF. The CDR3 bases are TGTGCCAGCAGTTTATTTTTCGGACTAGCGGGAGAGAGACATTACGAGCAGTACTTC.